One T cell receptor (beta chain) is described in this entry. This record comes from a study of blood T cell repertoires in COVID-19. Study in general: Collection of acute and convalescent COVID-19 samples took place in the United States, Italy and Spain. T cells, B-cell-depleted T cells, or PBMCs supplied cDNA or gDNA.

Per the original data handling: Quantification of nucleated cells was approximated via reference gene primer amplification. The table came from immunoSEQ multiplex PCR; TCRdb's copy has only in-frame clones and leaves some out. Clonal size and the V and J genes are those of that table, whereas D and trimming came from the DNA. In the table there are 100,000 to 150,000 clones, less than 90% of which are singletons. The sequenced sample was peripheral blood. This receptor was identified in a woman aged 25-40 years who had recovered from COVID-19.

This CDR3 is CASSQVPGIGTEAFF. The CDR3, as DNA: TGTGCCAGCAGCCAAGTTCCGGGGATCGGCACTGAAGCTTTCTTT. The chain joins TRBV3-1 (or the pseudogene TRBV3-2) to TRBJ1-1; no firm D call. V was clipped by 1 base and J by 4 bases, with 13 bases between them. The germline gives CDR1 LGHDT, CDR2 YNNKEL (reference sequence). This CDR3 has 15 amino acids.